This is a list of T cell receptor beta chains from one sample in a study of T cell responses to AZD1222 COVID-19 vaccine. Clones were read by immunoSEQ multiplex PCR, and TCRdb kept only the in-frame ones, dropping some. Of approximately 100,000 clones in the sample, 70% to 90% are singletons; the top ten hold about 1.5%. Specimen: peripheral blood, collected on day 0 of AZD1222 vaccination. The receptors here all came from an adult in good health. CDR3s include the opening cysteine and the closing phenylalanine or tryptophan. The order of the fields is J gene, D gene, V gene, CDR3 DNA, CDR3 protein. A D gene is named only where the DNA matches it firmly.

TRBJ1-2 | TRBD1 | TRBV15 | TGTGCCACCAGCTCCAGGGACAGGAGCGCCAATGGCTACACCTTC | CATSSRDRSANGYTF
TRBJ2-2 | - | TRBV18 | TGTGCCAGCTTCACCATCAAATGGGCCGGGGAGCTGTTTTTT | CASFTIKWAGELFF
TRBJ2-7 | - | TRBV5-1 | TGCGCCAGCAGCTTGGCGGGGGAGACCTACGAGCAGTACTTC | CASSLAGETYEQYF
TRBJ2-1 | TRBD2 | TRBV20-1 | TGCAGTGCTATTGACAGGACTAGCGGCAACAATGAGCAGTTCTTC | CSAIDRTSGNNEQFF
TRBJ2-5 | TRBD2 | TRBV14 | TGTGCCAGCAGCCAACGACTAGCGGGGCAAGAGACCCAGTACTTC | CASSQRLAGQETQYF
TRBJ1-2 | - | TRBV15 | TGTGCCACCAGCAGGGGGGTTGGGGGAGGGTATGGCTACACCTTC | CATSRGVGGGYGYTF
TRBJ2-7 | - | TRBV5-6 | TGTGCCAGCAGCTTCAAGTACGAGCAGTACTTC | CASSFKYEQYF
TRBJ2-7 | TRBD1 | TRBV18 | TGTGCCAGCTCACGGGGTGGGACAGGAAGCTCCTACGAGCAGTACTTC | CASSRGGTGSSYEQYF
TRBJ1-5 | - | TRBV27 | TGTGCCAGCAGGCAGACGGCATATAGCAATCAGCCCCAGCATTTT | CASRQTAYSNQPQHF
TRBJ1-1 | - | TRBV7-9 | TGTGCCAGCAGTCCTAGAGGGCCGGCTGAAGCTTTCTTT | CASSPRGPAEAFF
TRBJ1-3 | TRBD1 | TRBV28 | TGTGCCAGCAGGTGGGACAGGGGAGACACCATATATTTT | CASRWDRGDTIYF
TRBJ2-6 | - | TRBV1 | TGCACCAGCAGCCAAGGGCTCAGGGGGGAGAATTCTGGGGCCAACGTCCTGACTTTC | CTSSQGLRGENSGANVLTF
TRBJ2-1 | TRBD2 | TRBV5-1 | TGCGCCAGCAGGGACAAGGCGGGAGACCTGAGTGAGCAGTTCTTC | CASRDKAGDLSEQFF
TRBJ1-2 | TRBD1 | TRBV18 | TGTGCCAGCTCACCCGCCGGGACAGCGTATGGCTACACCTTC | CASSPAGTAYGYTF
TRBJ1-2 | - | TRBV6-5 | TGTGCCAGCACTCGAGGGCAGGAGAGAACTTATGGCTACACCTTC | CASTRGQERTYGYTF
TRBJ2-1 | TRBD1 | TRBV7-2 | TGTGCCAGCAGCTCCGGACAGGGGGGGGCTCGGTTCTTC | CASSSGQGGARFF